This TCR beta chain stems from a study of blood T cell repertoires in COVID-19. As for the study in general: Samples of COVID-19 (acute and convalescent) were obtained from the United States, Italy and Spain.

Clones were sequenced by immunoSEQ multiplex PCR, and TCRdb holds only the in-frame ones, with some missing. This table holds 200,000 to 300,000 clones, approximately 90% found once. Germline-derived CDR1 and CDR2 are SGHVS and FNYEAQ. Trimming removed 5 bases from V and 2 bases from J; junction bases left unmatched: 3. CDR3 length: 14 amino acids. The chain carries TRBV7-6 and TRBJ1-3; 7 bases agree with TRBD1. The sequence was obtained from a man aged 18 to 30 with active or convalescent COVID-19. The sequenced sample was peripheral blood. As DNA, the CDR3 is TGTGCCAGCAGCCCTGGGACAGCTGGAAACACCATATATTTT. Translating gives CASSPGTAGNTIYF.